A selection of T cell receptor beta chains follows, all from one sample in a study of blood T cells in healthy people across ages. TCRdb reprocessed the 5' RACE reads via MiXCR and lists one record per CDR3 protein. There are around 1,900,000 distinct CDR3 sequences in the sample; 39% occur only once, and more than 20% lies in the top ten. The sequenced material came from blood. These receptors were taken from a human donor in good health. The CDR3 runs from the conserved cysteine through the conserved F or W. The D gene is left open where the match is weak. Size is stated for part of the rows, as once, few or many counts, or as a class when the clone is expanded.

TRBV12-3/TRBV12-4,NA,TRBJ2-2,NA,TGTGCCAGCACCCGCGAGGGGAAACAGAGGGAGCTGTTTTTT,CASTREGKQRELFF
TRBV28,NA,TRBJ1-2,NA,TGTGCCAGCAGGGAGGGCCCGAGGTACTATGGCTACACCTTC,CASREGPRYYGYTF
TRBV5-1,NA,TRBJ1-5,NA,TGCGCCAGCAGCTTGGCCGGGGGGCGGGATCAGCCCCAGCATTTT,CASSLAGGRDQPQHF
TRBV28,few,TRBJ2-1,TRBD2,TGTGCCAGCAGTTTATTAGGGGGGGAGGGACTAGCAACCGATGAGCAGTTCTTC,CASSLLGGEGLATDEQFF
TRBV4-3,NA,TRBJ1-2,NA,TGCGCCAGCAGCCGAAGCTCGGCAGGGAGTTCTTATGGCTACACCTTC,CASSRSSAGSSYGYTF
TRBV12-3/TRBV12-4,few,TRBJ2-7,TRBD2,TGTGCCAGCAGTTTTATGCGGGGGGCTTCCTACGAGCAGTACTTC,CASSFMRGASYEQYF
TRBV12-5,NA,TRBJ2-7,TRBD1,TGTGCTAGTGGTTCGGGGACAGGGCTGGGGGAGCAGTACTTC,CASGSGTGLGEQYF
TRBV27,few,TRBJ2-6,TRBD1,TGTGCCAGCAGTCCTTACAGGGGGCGTTATGCTGGGGCCAACGTCCTGACTTTC,CASSPYRGRYAGANVLTF
TRBV4-3,few,TRBJ2-5,NA,TGCGCCAGCAGCCAAGTCCCCGGGGGCCAAGAGACCCAGTACTTC,CASSQVPGGQETQYF
TRBV11-2,once,TRBJ1-2,NA,TGTGCCAGCAGCTTAGATTATACAGCTCCTCTACAGGGTGGCTACACCTTC,CASSLDYTAPLQGGYTF
TRBV25-1,NA,TRBJ1-6,NA,TGTGCCAGCAGTGGAGGGGTAGGTAATTCACCCCTCCACTTT,CASSGGVGNSPLHF
TRBV20-1,few,TRBJ2-7,NA,TGCAGTGCTAGAGATGCCCAGAGCGGCGAGCAGTACTTC,CSARDAQSGEQYF
TRBV4-1,NA,TRBJ2-1,NA,TGCGCCAGCAGCCAACCCCGGGACAAGCAGTTCTTC,CASSQPRDKQFF
TRBV7-8,NA,TRBJ2-1,NA,TGTGCCAGCAGCTTGAGGTGGTCCGTAGGTTTCGATGAGCAGTTCTTC,CASSLRWSVGFDEQFF
TRBV2,few,TRBJ2-6,NA,TGTGCCAGCAAAGGGGCAGCGGGGGCCAACGTCCTGACTTTC,CASKGAAGANVLTF
TRBV7-8,few,TRBJ2-7,NA,TGTGCCAGCAGCTTATACAGGGTCTACGAGCAGTACTTC,CASSLYRVYEQYF
TRBV6-5,NA,TRBJ2-7,NA,TGTGCCAGCAGTCCGCTTCGAAGCGGGTACGAGCAGTACTTC,CASSPLRSGYEQYF
TRBV4-1,few,TRBJ2-7,TRBD2,TGCGCCAGCAGGCGGACTAGCGGGGACTACGAGCAGTACTTC,CASRRTSGDYEQYF
TRBV28,NA,TRBJ2-1,NA,TGTGCCAGCAGTTTATACGGGGCCAATGAGCAGTTCTTC,CASSLYGANEQFF
TRBV7-2,once,TRBJ2-6,NA,TGTGCCAGTACCCTAGACAGCTCTGGGGCCAACGTCCTGACTTTC,CASTLDSSGANVLTF
TRBV7-2,NA,TRBJ2-7,NA,TGTGCCAGCAGTTACGTCTCAGGAACAGGGTTTTACGAGCAGTACTTC,CASSYVSGTGFYEQYF
TRBV5-5,few,TRBJ2-7,NA,TGTGCCAGCAGCTTGAGTACTTTTCCTTCCTACGAGCAGTACTTC,CASSLSTFPSYEQYF
TRBV12-3/TRBV12-4,NA,TRBJ1-1,NA,TGTGCCAGCAGCTACCCCCCAGGGGAAGCTTTCTTT,CASSYPPGEAFF
TRBV12-3/TRBV12-4,few,TRBJ1-2,NA,TGTGCCAGCAGTCCTCGGCGAGGCTACACCTTC,CASSPRRGYTF
TRBV29-1,few,TRBJ2-1,TRBD1,TGCAGCGTTGGACAGGGGGCGCAGAATGAGCAGTTCTTC,CSVGQGAQNEQFF
TRBV12-3/TRBV12-4,NA,TRBJ2-7,TRBD2,TGTGCCAGCAGGGGGACTAGCGGGGAAGGTTACGAGCAGTACTTC,CASRGTSGEGYEQYF
TRBV13,NA,TRBJ1-4,NA,TGTGCCAGCAGCTTAGAAAGGGTCGGCAGAGAAAAACTGTTTTTT,CASSLERVGREKLFF
TRBV20-1,NA,TRBJ2-7,NA,TGCAGTGCTGGAAAGTACGAGCAGTACTTC,CSAGKYEQYF
TRBV5-1,NA,TRBJ2-3,NA,TGCGCCCGCAGCTTGGCCGGGGGAACAGATACGCAGTATTTT,CARSLAGGTDTQYF
TRBV29-1,few,TRBJ1-2,TRBD1,TGCAGCGTTGAAGAGGACAGGGGTTCTGGAGGCTACACCTTC,CSVEEDRGSGGYTF
TRBV29-1,NA,TRBJ2-1,NA,TGCAGCGTTGGGAAGGGACCCTACAATGAGCAGTTCTTC,CSVGKGPYNEQFF
TRBV6-6,many,TRBJ2-1,NA,TGTGCCAGCAGTAACACAGGGCATGAGCAGTTCTTC,CASSNTGHEQFF
TRBV20-1,few,TRBJ1-2,NA,TGCAGTGCGTACCTCACAGGGCTTAGGGATGGCTACACCTTC,CSAYLTGLRDGYTF
TRBV20-1,NA,TRBJ1-2,TRBD1,TGCAGTGCCAGACTGTGGGACAGGGAGAATGGCTACACCTTC,CSARLWDRENGYTF
TRBV7-9,NA,TRBJ1-5,NA,TGTGCCAGCAGCTCCACCCCGAATCAGCCCCAGCATTTT,CASSSTPNQPQHF
TRBV7-2,NA,TRBJ1-2,NA,TGTGCCAGCAGCTTACCCAACCTGGGGCTCTCTGGCTACACCTTC,CASSLPNLGLSGYTF